The sequence of this TCR beta chain was determined in a study of T cell responses to AZD1222 COVID-19 vaccine. Study-wide points: There were repertoire samples only from the period after the peak T cell response. An increase in Spike-specific TCR breadth and depth was observed after two AZD1222 doses. Among AZD1222 vaccinees, only six were seropositive at baseline.

In regard to this clone: Its antigen is not identified.

The repertoire was sequenced with immunoSEQ multiplex PCR; TCRdb's copy has only in-frame clones and lacks some. Of more than 150,000 clones in the sample, 92% were seen once. The CDR3 contains 14 residues. The V end lost 0 bases, the J end lost 0 bases, and 7 bases lay between the germline ends. The germline V gene has CDR1 SGHRS and CDR2 YFSETQ. Sequencing used peripheral blood, obtained 28 days after the second AZD1222 dose. The chain combines TRBV5-1 with TRBJ2-7, with unresolved D. The receptor was derived from an adult who received the AZD1222 COVID-19 vaccine. DNA for the CDR3: TGCGCCAGCAGCTTGGCGGCGGCCTCCTACGAGCAGTACTTC. Translating gives CASSLAAASYEQYF.